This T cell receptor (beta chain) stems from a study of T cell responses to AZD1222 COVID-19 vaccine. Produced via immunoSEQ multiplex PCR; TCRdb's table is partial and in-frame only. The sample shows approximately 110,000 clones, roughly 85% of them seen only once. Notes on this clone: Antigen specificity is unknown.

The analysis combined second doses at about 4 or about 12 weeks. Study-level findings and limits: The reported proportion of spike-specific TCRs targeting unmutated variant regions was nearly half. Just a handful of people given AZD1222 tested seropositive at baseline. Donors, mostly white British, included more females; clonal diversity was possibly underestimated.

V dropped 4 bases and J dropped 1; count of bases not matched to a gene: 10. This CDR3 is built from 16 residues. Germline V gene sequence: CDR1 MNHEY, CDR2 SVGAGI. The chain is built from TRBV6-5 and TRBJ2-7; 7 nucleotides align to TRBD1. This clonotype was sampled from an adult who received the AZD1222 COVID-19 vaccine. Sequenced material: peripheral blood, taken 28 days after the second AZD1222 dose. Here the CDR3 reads CASSSPLRTGSYEQYF. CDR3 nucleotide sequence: TGTGCCAGCAGTTCCCCGCTCCGGACAGGATCCTACGAGCAGTACTTC.